The subject of this entry is one TCR beta chain. The sample is drawn from a study of blood T cell repertoires in COVID-19. Study overall: The United States, Italy and Spain provided the acute and convalescent COVID-19 samples. T cells, B-cell-depleted T cells, or PBMCs provided the cDNA or gDNA that served as material.

The age range of participants was roughly 18 to 90 years, with residence in under 30 US areas. Assignments of participants to cohorts depended upon their own reported clinical history. Generated by immunoSEQ multiplex PCR, the TCRdb table keeps only in-frame clones and is missing some. The sample has approximately 470,000 clones, 87% seen once. The receptor comes from a woman under 30 who had recovered from COVID-19. The sample comprised PBMCs or T cells enriched from blood (not recorded which).

The CDR3 nucleotides read TGTGCCATCAGCGGGACAGGCGAAGCTTTCTTT. It specifies CAISGTGEAFF. The chain is built from TRBV10-3 and TRBJ1-1; TRBD1 aligns across 8 bases. With 6 bases clipped from V and 8 bases from J, the junction kept 2 bases outside the gene matches. The CDR3 has 11 residues. Germline V gene data show CDR1 as ENHRY and CDR2 as SYGVKD.